Listed below are T cell receptor beta chains from one sample, sequenced in a study of CD8 T cells in Susac syndrome. TCRdb redid the calling of the immunoSEQ multiplex PCR reads with MiXCR, one entry per CDR3 protein. Of under 200,000 distinct CDR3 sequences in the sample, 90% to 95% were seen once. Sequencing input: CD4+ T cells from PBMCs. The origin of the receptors is a human donor with Susac syndrome. Each CDR3 is given with its conserved first and last residue. The D gene is left open where the match is weak.

D	V	J	DNA	CDR3
.	TRBV2	TRBJ1-4	TGTGCCAGCAGCGCGGGACGGGGAAATGAAAAACTGTTTTTT	CASSAGRGNEKLFF
TRBD1	TRBV3-1	TRBJ2-7	TGTGCCAGCAGCCGCGCCACCCCCGGGACAGCGTCCTCCTACGAGCAGTACTTC	CASSRATPGTASSYEQYF
.	TRBV20-1	TRBJ2-7	TGCAGTGTCCCGGGACACTCCTACGAGCAGTACTTC	CSVPGHSYEQYF
.	TRBV6-1	TRBJ2-5	TGTGCCAGCAGTGTGGGGATAAAAGAGACCCAGTACTTC	CASSVGIKETQYF
.	TRBV7-2	TRBJ2-1	TGTGCCAGCAGGCCATTAGCGGAGCTCTACAATGAGCAGTTCTTC	CASRPLAELYNEQFF
TRBD1	TRBV24-1	TRBJ2-7	TGTGCCACCAGGTCCGGGACAGGGGACTACGAGCAGTACTTC	CATRSGTGDYEQYF
TRBD2	TRBV6-5	TRBJ2-2	TGTGCCAGCAGAGAACTAGCGACTGTTCCCGGGGAGCTGTTTTTT	CASRELATVPGELFF
TRBD2	TRBV19	TRBJ2-7	TGTGCCAGTAGGGGACTAGCCTACGAGCAGTACTTC	CASRGLAYEQYF
.	TRBV19	TRBJ1-2	TGTGCCAGTACCTCTGACAGGTCGGGCTACACCTTC	CASTSDRSGYTF
.	TRBV19	TRBJ2-3	TGTGCCAGTAGTACCAGGAACTCCAACACAGATACGCAGTATTTT	CASSTRNSNTDTQYF
.	TRBV4-1	TRBJ1-4	TGCGCCAGCCGAAAAAGCCCAGTCTCGGGCGAAAAACTGTTTTTT	CASRKSPVSGEKLFF
.	TRBV4-1	TRBJ1-1	TGCGCCAGCAGGGGGACCTTGAACACTGAAGCTTTCTTT	CASRGTLNTEAFF
.	TRBV5-1	TRBJ2-4	TGCGCCAGCAGCTACGACGTTGGGAACATTCAGTACTTC	CASSYDVGNIQYF